The clone carrying this T cell receptor (beta chain) was observed a few times. What it recognizes is unknown. Trimming pared 8 bases from V and 7 bases from J, leaving 17 bases between. The CDR3 has 13 amino acids. Germline V lookup: CDR1 SEHNR, CDR2 FQNEAQ (reference sequence). These data originate in a study of blood T cells in healthy people across ages. A second roughly 6 to 12 cycle PCR used barcoded and J-beta primers. Each of the cDNA molecules was tagged by a template-switch adaptor with 12 random nucleotides. MiXCR, applied by TCRdb to the 5' RACE reads, yields one record per CDR3 protein. The table lists roughly 1,000,000 distinct CDR3 sequences, around 25% of them singletons. Study-level points and caveats: Those diversity estimates obtained from one million T cells were thought to be underestimates. In these data, TCR beta diversity tracked strongly with naive T cell percentage.

The sample was also reused in another study, on T cells of mothers and their children.

The source of this sequence is a girl aged 2-10 years in good health. The rearrangement uses TRBV7-9 and TRBJ2-5; TRBD2 might be the D (6 bases). The sequenced sample was blood. The CDR3, as DNA: TGTGCCAGCGGCGGGGCGGAACCAGGGACCCAGTACTTC. Translating gives CASGGAEPGTQYF.